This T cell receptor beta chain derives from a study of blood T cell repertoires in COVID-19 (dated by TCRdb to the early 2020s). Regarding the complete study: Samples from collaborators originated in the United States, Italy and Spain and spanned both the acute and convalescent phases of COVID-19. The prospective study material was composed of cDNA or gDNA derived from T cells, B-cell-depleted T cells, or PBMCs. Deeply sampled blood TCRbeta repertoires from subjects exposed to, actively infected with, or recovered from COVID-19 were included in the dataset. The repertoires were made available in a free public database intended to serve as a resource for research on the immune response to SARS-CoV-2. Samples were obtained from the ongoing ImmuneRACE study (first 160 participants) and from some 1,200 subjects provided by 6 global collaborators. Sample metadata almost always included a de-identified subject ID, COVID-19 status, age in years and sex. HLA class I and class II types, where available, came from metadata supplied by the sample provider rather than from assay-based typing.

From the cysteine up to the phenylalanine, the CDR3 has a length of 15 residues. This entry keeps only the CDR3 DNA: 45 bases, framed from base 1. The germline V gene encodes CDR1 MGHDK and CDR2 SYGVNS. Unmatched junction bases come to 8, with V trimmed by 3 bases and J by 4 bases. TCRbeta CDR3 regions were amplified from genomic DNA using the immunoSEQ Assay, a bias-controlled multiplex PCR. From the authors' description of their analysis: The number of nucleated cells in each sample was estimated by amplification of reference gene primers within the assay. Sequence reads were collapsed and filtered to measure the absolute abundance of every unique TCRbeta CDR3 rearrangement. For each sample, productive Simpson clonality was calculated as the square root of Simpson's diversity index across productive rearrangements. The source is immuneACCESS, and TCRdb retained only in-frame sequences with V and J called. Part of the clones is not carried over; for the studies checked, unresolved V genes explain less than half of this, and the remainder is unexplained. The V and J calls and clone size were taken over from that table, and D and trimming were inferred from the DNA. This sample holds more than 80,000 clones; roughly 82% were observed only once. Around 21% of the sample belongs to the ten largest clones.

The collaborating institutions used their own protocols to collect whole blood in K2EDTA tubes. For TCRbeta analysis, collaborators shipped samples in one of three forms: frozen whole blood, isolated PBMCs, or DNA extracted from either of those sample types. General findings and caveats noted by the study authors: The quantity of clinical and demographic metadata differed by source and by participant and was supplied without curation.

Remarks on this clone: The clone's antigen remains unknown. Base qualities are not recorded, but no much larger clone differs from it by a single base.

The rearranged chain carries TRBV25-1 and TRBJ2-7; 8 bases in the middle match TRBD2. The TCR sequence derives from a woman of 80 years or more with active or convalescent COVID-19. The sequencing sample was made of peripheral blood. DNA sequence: TGTGCCAGCAGTGAGGCTACTAGCGGTGATTACGAGCAGTACTTC. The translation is CASSEATSGDYEQYF.